Each of the 9 T cell receptor beta chains below was sequenced from the same sample in a study of cytotoxic CD8 clonotypes in ibrutinib-treated CLL. Some clones are missing from TCRdb's copy, which holds only in-frame ones; the method was immunoSEQ multiplex PCR. In the table there are approximately 24,000 clones, 65% to 70% of which are singletons. The input for sequencing was PBMCs, taken at disease progression, from a patient treated with ibrutinib. The source is a human donor with chronic lymphocytic leukemia.

This rearrangement joins TRBV7-6 to TRBJ2-7; 8 bases agree with TRBD1. J was trimmed by 0 bases and V by 5 bases; bases with no gene match: 6. Germline V gene data show CDR1 as SGHVS and CDR2 as FNYEAQ. This CDR3 is 15 amino acids long. The CDR3 protein is CASSTRTGSSYEQYF. The CDR3 DNA reads as TGTGCCAGCAGCACACGGACAGGGAGCTCCTACGAGCAGTACTTC.

This chain joins TRBV6-5 and TRBJ2-7, with D perhaps matching TRBD1 or TRBD2 (5 bases each). CDR3 length: 14 amino acids. Germline assignment: CDR1 MNHEY and CDR2 SVGAGI. Trimming cost V 2 bases and J 5 bases, with 13 bases left between them. The chain's CDR3 is CASSYGDGSNEQYF. The CDR3 nucleotides read TGTGCCAGCAGTTACGGGGACGGGTCAAACGAGCAGTACTTC.

This clone is medium-sized (0.01 to 0.1%). The chain combines TRBV19 with TRBJ1-1, with D perhaps matching TRBD1 (5 bases). The V gene lost 4 bases and the J gene lost 0 bases, with 21 bases spanning the gap. The length of the CDR3 is 18 residues. Germline CDR1 LNHDA, CDR2 SQIVND (reference sequence). The DNA of the CDR3 is TGTGCCAGTAGTACCGCAGGGTGGGGGGGATCGATGAACACTGAAGCTTTCTTT. This gives the protein CASSTAGWGGSMNTEAFF.

This clone was seen only a few times. This chain uses TRBV18 with TRBJ1-1, with unresolved D. CDR1 KGHSH and CDR2 LQKENI come from the germline V gene. CDR3 length: 15 residues. The V end lost 4 bases, the J end lost 5 bases, and 17 bases lay between the germline ends. Here the CDR3 DNA reads TGTGCCAGCTCACGCGACCACGACGTGGTTACTGAAGCTTTCTTT. Translated, it gives CASSRDHDVVTEAFF.

V and J are TRBV6-4 and TRBJ1-2; a weak D match, TRBD1 (5 bases). The CDR3 consists of 18 residues. Trimming shortened V by 2 bases and J by 5 bases, and 24 bases separated the two germline ends. Germline V gene data show CDR1 as MRHNA and CDR2 as SNTAGT. The CDR3: CASSDRGGAAAPLYGYTF. DNA for the CDR3: TGTGCCAGCAGTGACCGGGGAGGGGCTGCTGCCCCTCTATATGGCTACACCTTC.

The chain combines TRBV18 with TRBJ2-6; D gene unclear. This CDR3 has 19 residues. Trimming shortened V by 3 bases and J by 1 base, and 19 bases separated the two germline ends. The germline V gene encodes CDR1 KGHSH and CDR2 LQKENI. The CDR3 DNA reads as TGTGCCAGCTCACCTGTGCGAACAGAGAGGAATTCTGGGGCCAACGTCCTGACTTTC. It encodes CASSPVRTERNSGANVLTF.

The rearrangement uses TRBV4-2 and TRBJ1-2; tentatively, D is TRBD1 (5 bases). The CDR3 contains 15 residues. Germline CDR1 is LGHNA and CDR2 is YNFKEQ. Trimming took 2 bases from V and 6 from J, leaving 16 bases between them. The DNA of the CDR3 is TGTGCCAGCAGCCAATCTTCGGGGCAGCTTCATGGCTACACCTTC. Encoded protein: CASSQSSGQLHGYTF.

The rearrangement links TRBV19 to TRBJ1-5, with TRBD1 matching 7 bases. Germline V gene lookup returns CDR1 LNHDA and CDR2 SQIVND (reference sequence). CDR3 length equals 15 residues. Germline trimming cut 5 bases from V and 6 bases from J; bases unmatched to any gene: 10. The CDR3 DNA is TGTGCCAGTAGTCCCCGACAGGGTAAGATTCAGCCCCAGCATTTT. This sequence encodes CASSPRQGKIQPQHF.

This clone is large. The chain couples TRBV30 to TRBJ1-1; unclear D gene. The germline V gene encodes CDR1 GTSNPN and CDR2 SVGIG (reference sequence). The CDR3 contains 17 residues. Trimming shortened V by 2 bases and J by 0 bases, and 19 bases separated the two germline ends. This CDR3 is CAWSFGLRPELNTEAFF. CDR3 sequence (DNA): TGTGCCTGGAGTTTCGGGCTTCGTCCGGAACTGAACACTGAAGCTTTCTTT. Variable domain in full (rest from reference TRBV30 and TRBJ1-1): SQTIHQWPATLVQPVGSPLSLECTVEGTSNPNLYWYRQAAGRGLQLLFYSVGIGQISSEVPQNLSASRPQDRQFILSSKKLLLSDSGFYLCAWSFGLRPELNTEAFFGQGTRLTVV.